This T cell receptor beta chain stems from a study of blood T cells in healthy people across ages. Through a sample-barcoded 5' primer and a J-beta primer mix, a second PCR was run for roughly 7 to 11 cycles. Each cDNA was tagged by a template-switch adaptor containing 12 random nucleotides. TCRdb analysed the 5' RACE reads with MiXCR anew, one entry per CDR3 protein. Found here are approximately 780,000 distinct CDR3 sequences, about 26% of them singletons; the top ten hold around 2.9%. CDR1 and CDR2 (germline): MNHEY, SVGAGI. CDR3 length equals 17 residues. The V end lost 0 bases, the J end lost 0 bases, and 11 bases lay between the germline ends. These data also formed part of another study, on T cells of mothers and their children. That paper states: Thymic selection shapes TCR recombination output similarly in related and unrelated pairs. Biologically related mothers and children overlapped slightly more than unrelated pairs, a non-significant difference.

Sequenced sample: blood. This sequence was found in a boy younger than 18 in good health. The chain employs TRBV6-5 and TRBJ2-2; maybe TRBD1 (5 bases). DNA for the CDR3: TGTGCCAGCAGTTACTCGGGGCAGTACGCGAACACCGGGGAGCTGTTTTTT. It codes for CASSYSGQYANTGELFF.